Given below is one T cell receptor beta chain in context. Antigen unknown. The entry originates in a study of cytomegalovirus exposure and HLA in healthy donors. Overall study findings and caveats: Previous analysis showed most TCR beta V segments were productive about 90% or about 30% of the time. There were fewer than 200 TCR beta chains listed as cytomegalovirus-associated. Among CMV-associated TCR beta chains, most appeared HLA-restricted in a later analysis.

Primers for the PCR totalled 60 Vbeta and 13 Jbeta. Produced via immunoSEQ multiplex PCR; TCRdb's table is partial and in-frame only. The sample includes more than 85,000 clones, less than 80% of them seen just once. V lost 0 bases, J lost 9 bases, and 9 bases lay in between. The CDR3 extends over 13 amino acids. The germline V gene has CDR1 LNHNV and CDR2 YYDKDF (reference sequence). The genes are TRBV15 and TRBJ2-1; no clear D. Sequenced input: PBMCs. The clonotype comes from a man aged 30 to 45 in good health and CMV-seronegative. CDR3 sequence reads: CATSRELAGEQFF. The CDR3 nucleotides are TGTGCCACCAGCAGAGAGCTTGCAGGTGAGCAGTTCTTC.